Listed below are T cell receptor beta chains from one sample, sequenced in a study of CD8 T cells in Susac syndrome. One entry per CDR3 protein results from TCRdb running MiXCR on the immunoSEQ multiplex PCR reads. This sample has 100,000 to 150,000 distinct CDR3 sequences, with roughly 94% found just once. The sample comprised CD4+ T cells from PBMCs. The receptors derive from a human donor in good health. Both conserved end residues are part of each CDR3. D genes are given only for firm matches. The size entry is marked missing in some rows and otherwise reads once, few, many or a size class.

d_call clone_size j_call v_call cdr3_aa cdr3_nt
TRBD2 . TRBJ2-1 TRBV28 CASSSREGGQFF TGTGCCAGCAGTTCCCGGGAGGGCGGGCAGTTCTTC
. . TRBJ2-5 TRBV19 CASSFGAEETQYF TGTGCCAGTAGTTTTGGGGCAGAAGAGACCCAGTACTTC
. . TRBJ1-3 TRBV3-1 CASSPFSGNTIYF TGTGCCAGCAGCCCGTTCTCTGGAAACACCATATATTTT
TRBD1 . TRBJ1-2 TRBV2 CARVRTGGNYGYTF TGTGCCAGAGTAAGGACAGGGGGCAACTATGGCTACACCTTC
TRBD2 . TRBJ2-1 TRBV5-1 CASSLATGGTYNEQFF TGCGCCAGCAGCTTGGCCACGGGGGGGACCTACAATGAGCAGTTCTTC
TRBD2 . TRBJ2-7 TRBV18 CASSPGLADRYEQYF TGTGCCAGCTCACCGGGACTAGCGGACCGCTACGAGCAGTACTTC
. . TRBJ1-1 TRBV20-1 CSARVDRNTEAFF TGCAGTGCTAGAGTCGACAGAAACACTGAAGCTTTCTTT
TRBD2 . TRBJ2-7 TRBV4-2 CASSLTGTTYEQYF TGTGCCAGCAGCCTTACCGGGACTACCTACGAGCAGTACTTC
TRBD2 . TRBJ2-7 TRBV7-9 CASSLGLAGASEQYF TGTGCCAGCAGCTTAGGTCTAGCGGGAGCATCCGAGCAGTACTTC
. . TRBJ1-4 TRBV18 CASSPIGGPSTHNEKLFF TGTGCCAGCTCACCGATTGGCGGTCCTAGTACCCATAATGAAAAACTGTTTTTT
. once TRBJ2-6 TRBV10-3 CAISPSGARTSGANVLTF TGTGCCATCAGCCCCTCGGGGGCCCGCACCTCTGGGGCCAACGTCCTGACTTTC
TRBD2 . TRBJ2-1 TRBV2 CASKTSGSYEQFF TGTGCCAGCAAGACTAGCGGGAGCTATGAGCAGTTCTTC
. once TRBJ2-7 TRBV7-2 CASSPYSSSEQYF TGTGCCAGCAGCCCTTACAGTTCCAGCGAGCAGTACTTC
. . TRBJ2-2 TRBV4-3 CASSQDPGTNTGELFF TGCGCCAGCAGCCAAGATCCCGGGACTAACACCGGGGAGCTGTTTTTT
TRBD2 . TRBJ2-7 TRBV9 CASSVDDGRAGRPYEQYF TGTGCCAGCAGCGTAGACGACGGGAGGGCAGGTCGACCCTACGAGCAGTACTTC
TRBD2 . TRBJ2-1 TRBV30 CAWNSGSWNEQFF TGTGCCTGGAATAGCGGGAGCTGGAATGAGCAGTTCTTC
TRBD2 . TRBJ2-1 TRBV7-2 CASSEGLAGGNEQFF TGTGCCAGCAGCGAGGGACTAGCGGGAGGTAATGAGCAGTTCTTC
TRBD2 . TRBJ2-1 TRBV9 CASSTSGGTNGYNEQFF TGTGCCAGCAGCACGAGCGGTGGGACTAACGGGTACAATGAGCAGTTCTTC
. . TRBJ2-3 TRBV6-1 CALRRDVPDTQYF TGTGCCCTACGGCGGGATGTGCCAGATACGCAGTATTTT
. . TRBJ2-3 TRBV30 CAWSVGGFTDTQYF TGTGCCTGGAGTGTAGGAGGGTTCACAGATACGCAGTATTTT
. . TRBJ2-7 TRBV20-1 CSARDPAGYEQYF TGCAGTGCTAGAGATCCGGCTGGGTACGAGCAGTACTTC
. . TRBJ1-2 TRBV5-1 CASRGTQDGYTF TGCGCCAGCAGGGGGACCCAGGATGGCTACACCTTC
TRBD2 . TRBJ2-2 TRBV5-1 CASRIQTSGRTGELFF TGCGCCAGCAGAATCCAGACTAGCGGGAGGACCGGGGAGCTGTTTTTT
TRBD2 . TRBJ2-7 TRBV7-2 CASSLGGKPYEQYF TGTGCCAGCAGCTTGGGGGGGAAGCCCTACGAGCAGTACTTC
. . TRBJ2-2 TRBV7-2 CASRVLGGTGELFF TGTGCCAGCAGGGTACTGGGGGGCACCGGGGAGCTGTTTTTT
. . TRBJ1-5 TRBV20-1 CSARGRQEKFYSNQPQHF TGCAGTGCTAGAGGTCGACAGGAGAAGTTTTATAGCAATCAGCCCCAGCATTTT
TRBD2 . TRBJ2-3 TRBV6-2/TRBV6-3 CASSFTSGSLYTQYF TGTGCCAGCAGTTTCACTAGCGGGAGTTTATATACGCAGTATTTT
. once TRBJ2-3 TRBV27 CASSLIQRRGDTQYF TGTGCCAGCAGTTTAATCCAGCGCCGAGGGGATACGCAGTATTTT
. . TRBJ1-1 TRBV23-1 CASRRKRTEAFF TGCGCCAGCAGAAGAAAACGGACTGAAGCTTTCTTT
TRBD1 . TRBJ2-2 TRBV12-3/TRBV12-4 CASSSKQGANTGELFF TGTGCCAGCTCTTCAAAACAGGGGGCGAACACCGGGGAGCTGTTTTTT
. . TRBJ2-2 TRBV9 CASSLRAGWGNTGELFF TGTGCCAGCAGCCTTCGCGCGGGCTGGGGGAACACCGGGGAGCTGTTTTTT
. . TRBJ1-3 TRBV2 CASSDAPGGIGNTIYF TGTGCCAGCAGTGACGCCCCGGGCGGGATTGGAAACACCATATATTTT
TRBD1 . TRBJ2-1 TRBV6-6 CASLKQGVDNEQFF TGTGCCAGTCTAAAACAGGGGGTGGACAATGAGCAGTTCTTC
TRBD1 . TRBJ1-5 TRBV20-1 CSARDFRGKSEPQHF TGCAGTGCTAGAGATTTCAGGGGGAAATCGGAGCCCCAGCATTTT
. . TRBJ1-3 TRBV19 CASSIQDSGNTIYF TGTGCCAGTAGTATACAGGACTCTGGAAACACCATATATTTT
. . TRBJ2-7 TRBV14 CASSAIYYEQYF TGTGCCAGCAGCGCGATTTACTACGAGCAGTACTTC
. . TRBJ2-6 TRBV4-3 CASSRSGPSGANVLTF TGCGCCAGCAGCCGGTCAGGTCCCTCTGGGGCCAACGTCCTGACTTTC
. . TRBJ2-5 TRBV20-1 CSAPDSHEAQYF TGCAGTGCACCCGACAGCCACGAAGCCCAGTACTTC
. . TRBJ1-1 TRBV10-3 CAISAGVNTEAFF TGTGCCATCAGTGCAGGAGTCAACACTGAAGCTTTCTTT
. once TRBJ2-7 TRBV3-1 CASSQDRPLVAYYEQYF TGTGCCAGCAGCCAAGATCGGCCCTTAGTAGCGTACTACGAGCAGTACTTC
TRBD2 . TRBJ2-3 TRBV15 CATSREASGRGSTQYF TGTGCCACCAGCAGAGAGGCTAGCGGGAGGGGGAGTACGCAGTATTTT
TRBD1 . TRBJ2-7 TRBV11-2 CASSFQDRVGAEQYF TGTGCCAGCAGCTTCCAGGACAGGGTCGGGGCCGAGCAGTACTTC
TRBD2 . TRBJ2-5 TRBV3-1 CASRPLLAGGETQYF TGTGCCAGCAGACCATTACTAGCGGGAGGGGAGACCCAGTACTTC
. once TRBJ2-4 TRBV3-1 CASSQFSGSRIKNIQYF TGTGCCAGCAGCCAGTTCTCGGGGAGCCGGATCAAAAACATTCAGTACTTC
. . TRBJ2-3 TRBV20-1 CSARAPGNTDTQYF TGCAGTGCTAGAGCCCCGGGAAACACAGATACGCAGTATTTT
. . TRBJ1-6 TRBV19 CASSPRQDVTSPLHF TGTGCCAGTAGTCCCCGACAGGACGTCACCTCACCCCTCCACTTT
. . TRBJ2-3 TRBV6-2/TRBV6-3 CASSAGLLGDTQYF TGTGCCAGCAGTGCGGGGCTCTTAGGGGATACGCAGTATTTT
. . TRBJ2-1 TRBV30 CALCVIEGVYEQFF TGTGCCTTGTGCGTTATCGAGGGAGTGTATGAGCAGTTCTTC
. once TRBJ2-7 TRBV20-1 CSARRDPSSYEQYF TGCAGTGCAAGACGGGATCCAAGCTCCTACGAGCAGTACTTC
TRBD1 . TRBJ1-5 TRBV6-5 CASTRRGPGQPQHF TGTGCCAGCACTAGGAGGGGGCCCGGGCAGCCCCAGCATTTT
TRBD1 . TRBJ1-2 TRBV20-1 CSARDSRNYGYTF TGCAGTGCCAGGGACAGTCGGAACTATGGCTACACCTTC